This T cell receptor (beta chain) was sequenced during a study of blood T cells in healthy people across ages. Germline lookup yields CDR1 MNHNS and CDR2 SASEGT. The CDR3 consists of 16 residues. Then a second PCR, running roughly 7 to 11 cycles, was carried out with a sample-barcoded 5' primer and a J-beta primer mix. TCRdb re-analysed the 5' RACE reads in MiXCR, keeping a single row per CDR3 protein. The table lists 1 million or so distinct CDR3 sequences, roughly a quarter of them singletons. On this clonotype itself: The antigen is not known. Mismatch with germline at one junction end may stem from a read error.

Whole-study findings and limits: Across the age range, TCR beta diversity per million T cells fell in a roughly linear way.

The same data also contributed to another study, on T cells of mothers and their children. This second study says: Barcodes and 2-4 random nucleotides were added by M1S in the second PCR.

The chain recombines TRBV6-1 with TRBJ2-1; 8 bases map to TRBD2. Sequencing was done on a sample of blood. The TCR sequence derives from a girl aged 2 to 10 in good health. Here the CDR3 DNA reads TGCGCCAGCAGTGGCCCAGCGGGGGCCTTAAACAATGAGCAGTTCTTC. This encodes CASSGPAGALNNEQFF.